This T cell receptor beta chain was sequenced during a study of CD8+CD57+ T cells in acquired aplastic anemia. Study context: An average of 3.2 ug of DNA was obtained from sorted CD4+ and CD8+ cells. Study observations and caveats: Significance was not reached for CD8+ Simpson's diversity between patients and controls. Between patients and controls, around 27 CD8+ CDR3 sequences were found in common.

Template material for TCR beta VDJ and CDR3 profiling consisted of genomic DNA. TCRdb reprocessed the reads with MiXCR, giving one entry per CDR3 protein. This table has 150,000 to 200,000 distinct CDR3 sequences, around 60% appearing once. As to this clonotype: The antigen is undetermined.

Trimming shortened V by 5 bases and J by 3 bases, and 11 bases separated the two germline ends. CDR3 length: 13 amino acids. Germline lookup yields CDR1 SGHTA and CDR2 FQGNSA. The chain links TRBV7-2 to TRBJ2-7; a possible D gene is TRBD1 (6 bases). This TCR derives from a human donor in good health. Sequences were obtained from sorted CD4+, CD8+, or CD8+CD57+ T cells (not recorded which) from PBMCs. CDR3 DNA sequence: TGTGCCAGCAGCCCGGACAGCCTCTACGAGCAGTACTTC. Translating gives CASSPDSLYEQYF. Full variable domain (rest looked up from reference TRBV7-2 and TRBJ2-7): GAGVSQSPSNKVTEKGKDVELRCDPISGHTALYWYRQSLGQGLEFLIYFQGNSAPDKSGLPSDRFSAERTGGSVSTLTIQRTQQEDSAVYLCASSPDSLYEQYFGPGTRLTVT.